The rows below give T cell receptor beta chains drawn from one sample of a study of T cells after yellow fever vaccination. TCRdb ran MiXCR on the 5' RACE reads and lists one entry per CDR3 protein. Here the sample spans under 700,000 distinct CDR3 sequences, less than 20% being singletons. This specimen consisted of PBMCs, obtained 4 to 6 days after the first yellow fever vaccination. The receptor set was obtained from a man aged 18 to 30 who received the YFV17D yellow fever vaccine. Each CDR3 is given with its conserved first and last residue. A D gene is named only where the DNA matches it firmly. A row's size may be missing; if present it is once, few, many or a size class.

v_gene: TRBV11-1; abundance: few; d_gene: NA; j_gene: TRBJ2-4; CDR3aa: CASSRVIEGWVGAAKNIQYF; CDR3nt: TGTGCCAGCAGCCGCGTGATTGAGGGGTGGGTCGGAGCAGCCAAAAACATTCAGTACTTC
v_gene: TRBV5-1; abundance: NA; d_gene: NA; j_gene: TRBJ1-1; CDR3aa: CASSYTGKEAFF; CDR3nt: TGCGCCAGCAGCTACACAGGGAAGGAAGCTTTCTTT
v_gene: TRBV12-5; abundance: few; d_gene: NA; j_gene: TRBJ2-2; CDR3aa: CASGLGSGTQNTGELFF; CDR3nt: TGTGCTAGTGGTTTGGGGTCCGGGACCCAGAACACCGGGGAGCTGTTTTTT
v_gene: TRBV7-2; abundance: many; d_gene: TRBD1; j_gene: TRBJ2-3; CDR3aa: CASSLRGHPDTQYF; CDR3nt: TGTGCCAGCAGCTTAAGGGGGCACCCAGATACGCAGTATTTT
v_gene: TRBV5-1; abundance: NA; d_gene: NA; j_gene: TRBJ2-1; CDR3aa: CASSLVGQEGYNEQFF; CDR3nt: TGCGCCAGCAGCTTGGTCGGCCAGGAGGGCTACAATGAGCAGTTCTTC
v_gene: TRBV5-1; abundance: many; d_gene: NA; j_gene: TRBJ2-5; CDR3aa: CASSLVPQETQYF; CDR3nt: TGTGCCAGCAGCTTAGTCCCCCAAGAGACCCAGTACTTC
v_gene: TRBV5-1; abundance: NA; d_gene: TRBD1; j_gene: TRBJ1-1; CDR3aa: CASRTGGQNTEAFF; CDR3nt: TGCGCCAGCAGAACAGGGGGCCAGAACACTGAAGCTTTCTTT
v_gene: TRBV19; abundance: NA; d_gene: TRBD2; j_gene: TRBJ2-5; CDR3aa: CASSTLIAGGLRWAQYF; CDR3nt: TGTGCCAGTAGTACCTTAATAGCGGGCGGTCTCCGTTGGGCCCAGTACTTC
v_gene: TRBV24-1; abundance: few; d_gene: TRBD2; j_gene: TRBJ2-1; CDR3aa: CATSDQRGGSYNEQFF; CDR3nt: TGTGCCACCAGTGATCAGCGGGGGGGCTCCTACAATGAGCAGTTCTTC
v_gene: TRBV6-1; abundance: NA; d_gene: TRBD1; j_gene: TRBJ1-3; CDR3aa: CASSHRGGSGNTIYF; CDR3nt: TGTGCCAGCAGCCACAGGGGAGGTTCTGGAAACACCATATATTTT
v_gene: TRBV5-1; abundance: NA; d_gene: NA; j_gene: TRBJ2-1; CDR3aa: CASSLDGGPWSYNEQFF; CDR3nt: TGCGCCAGCAGCCTGGACGGGGGGCCGTGGTCCTACAATGAGCAGTTCTTC